A single sample is the source of the 28 T cell receptor beta chains below, sequenced in a study of cytomegalovirus exposure and HLA in healthy donors. Primers included in the PCR were 60 Vbeta and 13 Jbeta primers. Clones were read by immunoSEQ multiplex PCR, and TCRdb kept only the in-frame ones, dropping some. Seen here are 160,000 or so clones, roughly 80% observed once, and the top ten hold more than 1.2%. The sequenced sample was PBMCs. The source is a male donor in good health and CMV-seronegative.

The chain uses TRBV25-1 and TRBJ2-1; TRBD1 agrees at 9 bases. CDR1 and CDR2 from the germline V gene are MGHDK and SYGVNS. J gave up 5 bases and V 6 bases, and 8 bases lay outside the gene matches. CDR3 size: 15 residues. This CDR3 is CASSSGTGFDNEQFF. DNA for the CDR3: TGTGCCAGCAGCTCCGGGACAGGGTTCGACAATGAGCAGTTCTTC.

About this clone: Other DNA sequences in this specimen translate into the identical CDR3. The chain uses TRBV9 and TRBJ1-5; 10 bases agree with TRBD1. Unmatched junction bases numbered 4, after V lost 0 bases and J lost 7 bases. The CDR3 has 15 residues. The germline V gene encodes CDR1 SGDLS and CDR2 YYNGEE. The CDR3 here is CASSVDGTGDQPQHF. The CDR3 DNA reads as TGTGCCAGCAGCGTAGATGGGACAGGGGACCAGCCCCAGCATTTT.

V and J are TRBV2 and TRBJ1-1; 11 bases agree with TRBD1. This CDR3 has 13 amino acids. Per germline, CDR1 SNHLY and CDR2 FYNNEI. The V and J ends lost 4 bases and 7 bases, in that order; junction bases with no gene match: 2. As DNA, the CDR3 is TGTGCCAGCAGTGGGACAGGGGGCGATGAAGCTTTCTTT. It yields the protein CASSGTGGDEAFF.

For this clone: Other DNA sequences in the same sample also yield this CDR3. The V call is TRBV6-5, the J call TRBJ2-2; 8 nucleotides match TRBD2. V lost 7 bases and J lost 6; bases outside the gene matches: 7. The CDR3 has 14 amino acids. Germline CDR1 reads MNHEY; CDR2 reads SVGAGI. CDR3 sequence (DNA): TGTGCCAGCATAAGCGGGAGCTCGGCCGGGGAGCTGTTTTTT. This encodes CASISGSSAGELFF.

Turning to this clone: Other DNA sequences in this sample translate to the same CDR3. The chain is built from TRBV9 and TRBJ1-1; possibly TRBD1 for D (5 bases). The CDR3 loop spans 14 amino acids. V was shortened by 0 bases and J by 4 bases, with 10 bases between the two germline ends. Germline V gene sequence: CDR1 SGDLS, CDR2 YYNGEE. CDR3 in DNA: TGTGCCAGCAGCGTAGTGGGGGAGGGCACTGAAGCTTTCTTT. Protein sequence: CASSVVGEGTEAFF.

Turning to this clone: Lacking the conserved final phenylalanine or tryptophan, this CDR3 likely reflects a read error. The chain is built from TRBV28 and TRBJ1-1; D possibly corresponds to TRBD1 (5 bases). Per germline, CDR1 MDHEN and CDR2 SYDVKM. With 6 bases removed from V and 1 base from J, the gap between germline ends came to 12 bases. The CDR3 extends over 14 amino acids. CDR3 in DNA: TGTGCCAGCAGATCCCTTGGGGGGAACACTGAAGCTTTCCTT. Its translation: CASRSLGGNTEAFL.

The chain carries TRBV4-2 and TRBJ2-5; the match to TRBD2 covers 7 bases. Germline lookup yields CDR1 LGHNA and CDR2 YNFKEQ. Trimming cost V 0 bases and J 5 bases; bases outside gene matches: 9. This CDR3 is 16 amino acids long. DNA for the CDR3: TGTGCCAGCAGCCAAGATTGGGGGAGGGCCGGGGAGACCCAGTACTTC. It translates to CASSQDWGRAGETQYF.

This clone was counted between two and nine times. V gene TRBV18 combines with J gene TRBJ1-6; D is ambiguous. This CDR3 has 15 amino acids. V was cut by 4 bases and J by 9 bases, with 16 bases left in between. Germline CDR1 KGHSH, CDR2 LQKENI. The CDR3 DNA is TGTGCCAGCTCACGCCAAGGTCTCCCAGGTTCACCCCTCCACTTT. Translating it yields CASSRQGLPGSPLHF.

This clone showed up just once. This chain joins TRBV5-1 and TRBJ2-2, with 11 bases identical to TRBD2. The CDR3 is made up of 16 amino acids. Germline V CDR1 and CDR2: SGHRS, YFSETQ. J lost 1 base, V lost 4 bases, and 3 bases had no gene match. In DNA form, the CDR3 reads TGCGCCAGCAGCGGGGGACTAGCGGTGAACACCGGGGAGCTGTTTTTT. Translated: CASSGGLAVNTGELFF.

This clone was detected once. At one end, the junction sequence differs from germline, possibly due to a read error. This chain uses TRBV25-1 with TRBJ1-2; TRBD1 might be the D (6 bases). Germline V gene data show CDR1 as MGHDK and CDR2 as SYGVNS. The CDR3 consists of 15 residues. The CDR3 is CAGSGLTGANYGYTF. The CDR3 bases are TGTGCCGGCAGTGGATTGACAGGAGCTAACTATGGCTACACCTTC.

This chain uses TRBV9 with TRBJ2-1; D call uncertain. The germline V gene encodes CDR1 SGDLS and CDR2 YYNGEE. V was trimmed by 2 bases and J by 10 bases, leaving 19 bases between them. This CDR3 has 15 amino acids. The CDR3 bases are TGTGCCAGCAGCGTCGCCGGGTCCCTATTCTCCGAGCAGTTCTTC. This translates into CASSVAGSLFSEQFF.

The chain links TRBV5-1 to TRBJ2-7; 7 bases are a match to TRBD1. After removal of 2 bases from V and 2 bases from J, the junction contained 7 bases not matched to a gene. The germline V gene has CDR1 SGHRS and CDR2 YFSETQ. The CDR3 runs 15 residues. The chain's CDR3 is CASSFYRDSTYEQYF. The CDR3 DNA sequence: TGCGCCAGCAGCTTCTACCGGGACAGCACCTACGAGCAGTACTTC. The full variable domain, in which reference TRBV5-1 and TRBJ2-7 provide the parts outside the CDR3, is KAGVTQTPRYLIKTRGQQVTLSCSPISGHRSVSWYQQTPGQGLQFLFEYFSETQRNKGNFPGRFSGRQFSNSRSEMNVSTLELGDSALYLCASSFYRDSTYEQYFGPGTRLTVT.

Remarks on this clone: Other DNA variants within this sample encode the same CDR3. The genes are TRBV18 and TRBJ2-1; 15 bases match TRBD2. Trimming cost V 0 bases and J 7 bases; bases outside gene matches: 1. The CDR3 covers 16 residues. Germline CDR1 is KGHSH and CDR2 is LQKENI. The CDR3 coding sequence is TGTGCCAGCTCACCACCGGGGACTAGCGGGAGGAATGAGCAGTTCTTC. It specifies CASSPPGTSGRNEQFF. The full variable domain, completed using reference TRBV18 and TRBJ2-1, is NAGVMQNPRHLVRRRGQEARLRCSPMKGHSHVYWYRQLPEEGLKFMVYLQKENIIDESGMPKERFSAEFPKEGPSILRIQQVVRGDSAAYFCASSPPGTSGRNEQFFGPGTRLTVL.

The J gene is TRBJ2-1, the V gene TRBV28, with 7 bases identical to TRBD2. Germline CDR1 MDHEN, CDR2 SYDVKM. V shed 3 bases and J 5 bases; nucleotides not matched to a gene: 7. The CDR3 consists of 15 residues. The CDR3 bases are TGTGCCAGCAGTTTCCGAACTAGCGTCCACAATGAGCAGTTCTTC. Translation gives CASSFRTSVHNEQFF.

The J gene is TRBJ2-5, the V gene TRBV12-5, with TRBD2 identical over 10 bases. The CDR3 length is 16 residues. Per germline, CDR1 LGHNT and CDR2 FRNRAP. The ends lost 1 base at V and 1 base at J; junction bases unmatched: 3. The CDR3 DNA sequence: TGTGCTAGTGGTTTGGGGGCTAGCGGGGGCCAAGAGACCCAGTACTTC. Translation: CASGLGASGGQETQYF.

The CDR3 loop is CASSQVRRGNQPQHF. CDR3 in DNA: TGCGCCAGCAGCCAAGTTCGGCGGGGCAATCAGCCCCAGCATTTT. The chain links TRBV4-1 to TRBJ1-5; D unresolved. CDR3 size: 15 residues. The V end was cut by 1 base, the J end by 2 bases, with 9 bases between. CDR1 MGHRA and CDR2 YSYEKL come from the germline V gene.

The chain recombines TRBV5-4 with TRBJ2-5; 7 positions match TRBD2. CDR1 and CDR2 from the germline V gene are SGHNT and YYREEE (reference sequence). The CDR3 totals 15 residues. J gave up 5 bases and V 4 bases, and 11 bases lay outside the gene matches. The chain's CDR3 is CASSPPGEGGETQYF. Here the CDR3 DNA reads TGTGCCAGCAGCCCGCCGGGAGAGGGAGGGGAGACCCAGTACTTC.

This clone was found a few times. The chain combines TRBV6-1 with TRBJ1-2, with D maybe TRBD1 (5 bases). Trimming cost V 7 bases and J 6 bases, with 18 bases left between them. The CDR3 covers 14 residues. CDR1 and CDR2 from the germline V gene are MNHNS and SASEGT. The CDR3: CASNEQGGADGYTF. CDR3 coding DNA: TGTGCCAGCAACGAGCAGGGAGGAGCAGATGGCTACACCTTC.

This clone was recorded only once. The chain uses TRBV30 and TRBJ1-4; D is undetermined. CDR1 GTSNPN and CDR2 SVGIG come from the germline V gene (reference sequence). This CDR3 spans 13 amino acids. CDR3 sequence reads: CAAGGPTNEKLFF. CDR3 nucleotides: TGTGCTGCGGGCGGTCCAACTAATGAAAAACTGTTTTTT.

The chain carries TRBV29-1 and TRBJ2-7, with TRBD1 matching 7 bases. Per germline, CDR1 SQVTM and CDR2 ANQGSEA. With 6 bases clipped from V and 4 bases from J, the junction kept 9 bases outside the gene matches. This CDR3 contains 13 residues. The CDR3 is CSVETGTEYEQYF. Written as DNA, the CDR3 is TGCAGCGTCGAGACCGGGACAGAATACGAGCAGTACTTC.

The chain recombines TRBV6-4 with TRBJ2-2; TRBD1 might be the D (6 bases). CDR3 size: 13 residues. Germline V gene data show CDR1 as MRHNA and CDR2 as SNTAGT. The V end lost 5 bases, the J end lost 6 bases, and 10 bases lay between the germline ends. In DNA, the CDR3 is TGTGCCAGCAGTCCCGGACAGCCCGGGGAGCTGTTTTTT. Its protein product is CASSPGQPGELFF.

V gene TRBV6-1 combines with J gene TRBJ2-3; a weak D match, TRBD2 (6 bases). Deletions cut 1 base from V and 5 bases from J, with 13 bases between. The CDR3 loop spans 15 amino acids. CDR1 is MNHNS and CDR2 is SASEGT in the germline V gene. The CDR3 coding sequence is TGTGCCAGCAGTGAAGGGAGGAGGGTTGAAGATACGCAGTATTTT. Translated, it gives CASSEGRRVEDTQYF.

V and J are TRBV9 and TRBJ1-6; D possibly corresponds to TRBD1 (5 bases). The V and J ends lost 6 bases and 9 bases respectively, with 19 bases between them. CDR1 and CDR2 (germline): SGDLS, YYNGEE. There are 15 residues in the CDR3. For the CDR3, the DNA is TGTGCCAGCAACTTGGAGGGGCATGAGTCTTCACCCCTCCACTTT. This sequence encodes CASNLEGHESSPLHF.

The chain uses TRBV7-9 and TRBJ2-1; TRBD2 aligns across 9 bases. CDR3 length: 15 amino acids. Trimming cost V 1 base and J 9 bases; bases outside gene matches: 7. Germline V CDR1 and CDR2: SEHNR, FQNEAQ (reference sequence). CDR3 amino acids: CASSLVLAGVSEQFF. The CDR3 DNA reads as TGTGCCAGCAGCTTAGTCTTAGCGGGAGTGAGTGAGCAGTTCTTC. Supplemented by reference TRBV7-9 and TRBJ2-1, the full variable domain reads DTGVSQNPRHKITKRGQNVTFRCDPISEHNRLYWYRQTLGQGPEFLTYFQNEAQLEKSRLLSDRFSAERPKGSFSTLEIQRTEQGDSAMYLCASSLVLAGVSEQFFGPGTRLTVL.

This clone was seen once. The chain joins TRBV5-4 to TRBJ2-7; maybe TRBD2 (5 bases). The CDR3 has 14 amino acids. CDR1 SGHNT and CDR2 YYREEE come from the germline V gene (reference sequence). V was clipped by 0 bases and J by 0 bases, with 7 bases between them. The CDR3 region is CASSLGRGSYEQYF. The CDR3 DNA reads as TGTGCCAGCAGCTTGGGACGGGGCTCCTACGAGCAGTACTTC.

The chain links TRBV5-1 to TRBJ2-3; D possibly corresponds to TRBD2 (5 bases). The germline V and J ends were trimmed by 4 bases and 0 bases, with 12 bases remaining between them. CDR1 is SGHRS, CDR2 YFSETQ, per germline. This CDR3 has 15 residues. CDR3 region: CASSGPGSSTDTQYF. CDR3 sequence (DNA): TGCGCCAGCAGCGGACCGGGGTCTAGCACAGATACGCAGTATTTT.

V and J are TRBV18 and TRBJ1-2, with 8 bases that match TRBD1. The CDR3 spans 16 residues. The trim removed 2 bases at V and 3 bases at J, leaving 8 bases unmatched. Looked up from germline, CDR1 is KGHSH and CDR2 is LQKENI. The CDR3 loop is CASSPTGTGAYYGYTF. The CDR3 bases are TGTGCCAGCTCACCAACCGGGACAGGAGCTTACTATGGCTACACCTTC.

CDR3 in DNA: TGCAGCGTTGGCTCCTACTCTGGAAACACCATATATTTT. This encodes CSVGSYSGNTIYF. The chain employs TRBV29-1 and TRBJ1-3; D call uncertain. Trimming stripped 4 bases from V and 0 bases from J, with 7 bases between. Per the germline V gene, CDR1 is SQVTM and CDR2 is ANQGSEA. CDR3 length: 13 amino acids.